The source of this T cell receptor (beta chain) is a study of blood T cell repertoires in COVID-19. Clones were sequenced by immunoSEQ multiplex PCR, and TCRdb holds only the in-frame ones, with some missing. The table records 250,000 to 350,000 clones, roughly 89% of them present only once. CDR1 SQVTM and CDR2 ANQGSEA come from the germline V gene. The CDR3 totals 14 residues. After removal of 8 bases from V and 4 bases from J, the junction contained 11 bases not matched to a gene. Enrollees, about 18 to 95 years old, lived in about two dozen US areas. Material for sequencing was PBMCs or T cells enriched from blood (not recorded which). The TCR originated in a woman under 30 with acute COVID-19. The chain carries TRBV29-1 and TRBJ2-7, with 10 positions matching TRBD2. The CDR3: CSFSSGSIGYEQYF. The CDR3 DNA reads TGCAGCTTCTCTAGCGGGAGCATAGGGTACGAGCAGTACTTC.